The 24 T cell receptor beta chains reported below all come from one sample, sequenced in a study of shared clonotypes between healthy human individuals. Data came from immunoSEQ multiplex PCR; TCRdb stores just in-frame clones and leaves some out. The table includes 1.5 million to 1.9 million clones, around 98% detected once. The sample comprised naive CD4+ T cells sorted from blood. The subset: CD45RA+ positively selected. All receptors come from a young man in good health.

The chain has TRBV12-2 and TRBJ2-1; TRBD1 was called by the table and not checked on the DNA. TRBV12-2 is recorded as a pseudogene. CDR3 length: 21 amino acids. DNA for the CDR3: TGTGCAAGTCGCTTAGCGGCAAGTTTGGACAGGCAATTCCGGATATACAATGAGCAGTTCTTC. It yields the protein CASRLAASLDRQFRIYNEQFF.

The chain uses TRBV27 and TRBJ1-5, with 8 bases lining up with TRBD1. The CDR3 sequence is 16 residues long. J gave up 0 bases and V 3 bases, and 4 bases lay outside the gene matches. CDR1 and CDR2 (germline): MNHEY, SMNVEV (reference sequence). CDR3 residues: CASSFGTGYSNQPQHF. The CDR3 DNA reads TGTGCCAGCAGTTTTGGGACAGGCTATAGCAATCAGCCCCAGCATTTT.

The chain recombines TRBV6-5 with TRBJ2-7; the D is unclear. The CDR3 runs 15 residues. Germline V CDR1 and CDR2: MNHEY, SVGAGI. The ends were cut back, 7 bases at V and 6 bases at J, with 22 bases in the middle. The CDR3 DNA reads as TGTGCCAGCAACCGTTTCCCGGGTCTCAAGGGCGAGCAGTACTTC. Its translation is CASNRFPGLKGEQYF.

This chain's CDR3 is CASSDQGSGANVLTF. The CDR3 DNA sequence: TGCGCCAGCAGTGACCAGGGATCAGGGGCCAACGTCCTGACTTTC. This chain connects TRBV10-2 to TRBJ2-6; D perhaps matches TRBD1 (5 bases). Germline CDR1 is WSHSY and CDR2 is SAAADI. CDR3 length: 15 residues. V lost 3 bases, J lost 4 bases, and 10 bases lay in between.

The chain links TRBV15 to TRBJ2-3; D is ambiguous. From germline, CDR1 is LNHNV and CDR2 YYDKDF (reference sequence). CDR3 length: 16 amino acids. V was cut by 2 bases and J by 0 bases, with 12 bases left in between. The chain's CDR3 is CATSRRYDVSTDTQYF. The CDR3 DNA reads as TGTGCCACCAGCAGACGCTACGACGTTAGCACAGATACGCAGTATTTT.

This clone has just one count. This sequence joins TRBV7-2 and TRBJ2-1; D not resolved. The V gene's germline CDR1 is SGHTA and CDR2 FQGNSA. Trimming shortened V by 5 bases and J by 0 bases, and 14 bases separated the two germline ends. The CDR3 runs to 16 residues. CDR3 in amino acids: CASSLSRLSSYNEQFF. CDR3 bases: TGTGCCAGCAGCCTGTCACGGCTTAGCTCCTACAATGAGCAGTTCTTC. The whole variable domain, remainder taken from reference TRBV7-2 and TRBJ2-1, is GAGVSQSPSNKVTEKGKDVELRCDPISGHTALYWYRQSLGQGLEFLIYFQGNSAPDKSGLPSDRFSAERTGGSVSTLTIQRTQQEDSAVYLCASSLSRLSSYNEQFFGPGTRLTVL.

The chain has TRBV6-1 and TRBJ2-5; a possible D gene is TRBD1 (6 bases). The germline V gene has CDR1 MNHNS and CDR2 SASEGT. The CDR3 has 15 amino acids. Trimming removed 2 bases at V and 2 bases at J, with 12 bases between. As DNA, the CDR3 is TGTGCCAGCAGTGAAACGACAGGCTTTCAAGAGACCCAGTACTTC. Residues: CASSETTGFQETQYF.

This clone was found once. This chain uses TRBV29-1 with TRBJ2-2; TRBD1 matches at 9 bases. The germline CDR1 and CDR2 sequences are SQVTM and ANQGSEA. Germline trimming cut 6 bases from V and 5 bases from J; bases unmatched to any gene: 10. CDR3 length equals 15 residues. The CDR3 loop reads CSVSKGQGLTGELFF. The CDR3 region has the DNA TGCAGCGTCTCTAAAGGACAGGGGTTGACCGGGGAGCTGTTTTTT.

To note about this clone: Other nucleotide sequences from this sample produce the same CDR3. The J gene is TRBJ2-7, the V gene TRBV27; 10 nucleotides agree with TRBD2. The junction had 5 bases not matched to a gene; V was cut back by 5 bases and J by 4 bases. Germline CDR1 is MNHEY and CDR2 is SMNVEV (reference sequence). This CDR3 region has 14 residues. CDR3 DNA: TGTGCCAGCAGTAGGACTAGCGGATCTTACGAGCAGTACTTC. Encoded protein: CASSRTSGSYEQYF.

The gene calls are TRBV7-9 and TRBJ2-7; perhaps TRBD2 as D (6 bases). This CDR3 has 14 residues. With 5 bases removed from V and 4 bases from J, the gap between germline ends came to 15 bases. Per the germline V gene, CDR1 is SEHNR and CDR2 is FQNEAQ (reference sequence). DNA for the CDR3: TGTGCCAGCAGCCCCGATGGGGGGACGTACGAGCAGTACTTC. Protein: CASSPDGGTYEQYF.

The chain combines TRBV28 with TRBJ2-3, with 7 bases lining up with TRBD2. The CDR3 spans 15 residues. Looked up from germline, CDR1 is MDHEN and CDR2 is SYDVKM. The V and J ends lost 5 bases and 5 bases, in that order; junction bases with no gene match: 10. The CDR3 DNA reads as TGTGCCAGCAGTCAATGGGGGGAGGGCATAGATACGCAGTATTTT. The encoded protein is CASSQWGEGIDTQYF.

CDR3 loop: CASSRHLIAGRNEQFF. The CDR3, as DNA: TGTGCCAGCAGCCGACACCTAATAGCGGGGCGCAATGAGCAGTTCTTC. V is TRBV28 and J is TRBJ2-1; 8 nucleotides match TRBD2. Unmatched junction bases numbered 13, after V lost 6 bases and J lost 6 bases. The CDR3 runs 16 residues. The V gene's germline CDR1 is MDHEN and CDR2 SYDVKM. Based on the CDR3 plus reference TRBV28 and TRBJ2-1, the full variable domain is DVKVTQSSRYLVKRTGEKVFLECVQDMDHENMFWYRQDPGLGLRLIYFSYDVKMKEKGDIPEGYSVSREKKERFSLILESASTNQTSMYLCASSRHLIAGRNEQFFGPGTRLTVL.

The DNA for the CDR3 is TGCGCCAGCAGTGAGGTGGGAGGAAACTACGAGCAGTACTTC. Translation gives CASSEVGGNYEQYF. This chain uses TRBV10-2 with TRBJ2-7, with D possibly matching TRBD2 (6 bases). From germline, CDR1 is WSHSY and CDR2 SAAADI. Trimming took off 2 bases at V and 3 bases at J, with 11 bases between the two ends. This CDR3 has 14 amino acids.

Concerning this clone: The same CDR3 is also encoded by other DNA sequences in this sample. The rearrangement links TRBV30 to TRBJ2-1; D is unclear. The CDR3 is made up of 11 amino acids. The germline gives CDR1 GTSNPN, CDR2 SVGIG (reference sequence). V was cut by 3 bases and J by 7 bases, with 7 bases left in between. Here the CDR3 DNA reads TGTGCCTGGAGCGCCTTGAATGAGCAGTTCTTC. Protein product: CAWSALNEQFF.

The V and J genes are TRBV4-2 and TRBJ2-2; no clear D. From germline, CDR1 is LGHNA and CDR2 YNFKEQ. The CDR3 covers 16 residues. Trimming left V 0 bases short and J 1 base short, with 9 bases between. CDR3 sequence reads: CASSQDVGWNTGELFF. As DNA, the CDR3 is TGTGCCAGCAGCCAAGATGTGGGCTGGAACACCGGGGAGCTGTTTTTT.

The rearrangement uses TRBV7-8 and TRBJ2-2; no definite D call. The V end lost 5 bases, the J end lost 1 base, and 8 bases lay between the germline ends. The CDR3 runs to 14 residues. CDR1 is SGHVS and CDR2 is FQNEAQ in the germline V gene. In DNA form, the CDR3 reads TGTGCCAGCAGCATCCTCAGGAACACCGGGGAGCTGTTTTTT. It specifies CASSILRNTGELFF.

The CDR3 loop is CATLIAGGGYNEQFF. CDR3 nucleotides: TGTGCCACCCTAATAGCGGGAGGGGGGTACAATGAGCAGTTCTTC. The gene calls are TRBV27 and TRBJ2-1; TRBD2 matches at 11 bases. The CDR3 spans 15 residues. CDR1 MNHEY and CDR2 SMNVEV come from the germline V gene (reference sequence). J lost 4 bases, V lost 10 bases, and 9 bases had no gene match.

On this clone itself: This sample also contains other DNA sequences that code for the same CDR3. The chain employs TRBV9 and TRBJ2-1; 7 nucleotides line up with TRBD2. CDR1 is SGDLS and CDR2 is YYNGEE in the germline V gene. CDR3 length: 15 residues. V trimming: 3 bases; J trimming: 0 bases; junction bases outside the gene matches: 3. The CDR3 is CASSDGGSSYNEQFF. DNA of the CDR3: TGTGCCAGCAGCGACGGGGGGAGCTCCTACAATGAGCAGTTCTTC.

The CDR3 DNA sequence: TGCGCCAGCAGCTTACGGGAGTCAGATACGCAGTATTTT. As protein: CASSLRESDTQYF. The rearrangement links TRBV5-1 to TRBJ2-3; D may be TRBD2 (6 bases). Germline V gene lookup returns CDR1 SGHRS and CDR2 YFSETQ. V dropped 2 bases and J dropped 4 bases, with 8 bases sitting between them. The CDR3 loop spans 13 amino acids.

The rearrangement joins TRBV7-2 to TRBJ2-7, with no clear D. Germline V lookup: CDR1 SGHTA, CDR2 FQGNSA. CDR3 length equals 13 residues. V lost 1 base, J lost 6 bases, and 10 bases lay in between. CDR3 sequence (DNA): TGTGCCAGCAGCTTAGTTGGCCAGATCGAGCAGTACTTC. This sequence encodes CASSLVGQIEQYF.

The chain links TRBV5-1 to TRBJ1-1; a weak D match, TRBD1 (6 bases). CDR1 SGHRS and CDR2 YFSETQ come from the germline V gene. The V end lost 6 bases, the J end lost 0 bases, and 12 bases lay between the germline ends. CDR3 length: 14 residues. Written as DNA, the CDR3 is TGCGCCAGCAAAGGACAGAATTTGAACACTGAAGCTTTCTTT. Translation: CASKGQNLNTEAFF. Complete variable domain (other parts from reference TRBV5-1 and TRBJ1-1): KAGVTQTPRYLIKTRGQQVTLSCSPISGHRSVSWYQQTPGQGLQFLFEYFSETQRNKGNFPGRFSGRQFSNSRSEMNVSTLELGDSALYLCASKGQNLNTEAFFGQGTRLTVV.

The chain carries TRBV5-6 and TRBJ1-3; D gene ambiguous. The germline V and J ends were trimmed by 2 bases and 4 bases, with 7 bases remaining between them. The CDR3 has 13 residues. Germline loops: CDR1 SGHDT, CDR2 YYEEEE. The DNA of the CDR3 is TGTGCCAGCAGCTTTAGACGGGGAAACACCATATATTTT. This gives the protein CASSFRRGNTIYF. The full variable domain, completed using reference TRBV5-6 and TRBJ1-3, is DAGVTQSPTHLIKTRGQQVTLRCSPKSGHDTVSWYQQALGQGPQFIFQYYEEEERQRGNFPDRFSGHQFPNYSSELNVNALLLGDSALYLCASSFRRGNTIYFGEGSWLTVV.

A word on this clone: Other DNA sequences from this sample encode an identical CDR3 as well. The chain uses TRBV6-5 and TRBJ1-2; D might be TRBD1 (5 bases). This CDR3 has 14 residues. Germline V gives CDR1 MNHEY, CDR2 SVGAGI. The ends were cut back, 0 bases at V and 2 bases at J, with 7 bases in the middle. The CDR3 DNA is TGTGCCAGCAGTTACTCGGCAGGGAACTATGGCTACACCTTC. This gives the protein CASSYSAGNYGYTF.

This chain uses TRBV18 with TRBJ2-1; D is perhaps TRBD2 (7 bases). V shed 3 bases and J shed 2 bases, with 11 bases lying between them. CDR1 and CDR2 (germline): KGHSH, LQKENI. The CDR3 has 15 amino acids. The CDR3 nucleotides read TGTGCCAGCTCACCTAGGGAGGGGGCCTACAATGAGCAGTTCTTC. It encodes CASSPREGAYNEQFF.